Listed below are T cell receptor beta chains from one sample, sequenced in a study of T cell responses to AZD1222 COVID-19 vaccine. The protocol was immunoSEQ multiplex PCR, while the TCRdb copy is restricted to in-frame clones and leaves out a portion. The sample consists of more than 95,000 clones, about 90% of them appearing once. The sample here was peripheral blood, taken on day 0 of AZD1222 vaccination. These receptors were obtained from an adult in good health. Each CDR3 is given without its conserved first and last residue.

v_call | cdr3_aa
TRBV9 | ASSALPGQGASSYNEQF
TRBV5-6 | ASSPPATDRSFNYGYT
TRBV30 | SSRRANYGYT
TRBV4-1 | ASSSAMGPGAF
TRBV15 | ATSRDLGVGETQY
TRBV21-1 | ASSKPRYEQY
TRBV7-9 | ASSLTGVDYGYT
TRBV27 | ASSLTEDYEQY
TRBV4-3 | ASSPNSGWELF
TRBV28 | ASRFRGLQLAYEQY
TRBV12-3/TRBV12-4 | ASSRNRGSEQY
TRBV6-5 | ASSNRLDGQF
TRBV10-1 | ASSPQGVDYGYT
TRBV29-1 | SVGTNSGANVLT
TRBV19 | ATRGHSINTGELF
TRBV30 | AWSVTLAGEQY
TRBV6-1 | ASSESFNQPQH
TRBV11-2 | ASSQRPPPFSGANVLT
TRBV30 | AWSKNFGGHGGELF
TRBV2 | ASSEYGTGGDGYT
TRBV9 | ATRGRDTGELF
TRBV29-1 | SVEDSWGVNEQF
TRBV7-9 | ASSQDNSPLH
TRBV2 | ASRRSQNNQPQH
TRBV28 | ASRPGQGDYGYT
TRBV3-1/TRBV3-2 | ASSQSGGTRRKETQY